The 10 T cell receptor beta chains reported below all come from one sample, sequenced in a study of beta chain features in type 1 diabetes. Sequenced material consisted of expressed TCRB transcripts (all of the isolated RNA was reverse transcribed). Using immunoSEQ multiplex PCR, the repertoire was profiled, and TCRdb retains in-frame clones only, with some absent. The sample has around 240,000 clones, 9.6% seen once. Sequencing was performed on naive CD4+ T cells from blood. Source of these receptors: a woman aged 18-29 years in good health.

V usage is TRBV7-9 and J usage is TRBJ2-7; 8 nucleotides agree with TRBD1. Per the germline V gene, CDR1 is SEHNR and CDR2 is FQNEAQ (reference sequence). The J segment lost 6 bases and the V segment lost 6 bases, leaving 7 bases of the junction unmatched. The CDR3 contains 13 residues. The CDR3: CASRQGVLTEQYF. The CDR3 DNA is TGTGCCAGCAGACAGGGGGTACTGACCGAGCAGTACTTC.

This chain links TRBV10-2 with TRBJ1-2; D gene ambiguous. In germline, CDR1 is WSHSY, CDR2 SAAADI. V lost 0 bases, J lost 4 bases, and 6 bases lay in between. This CDR3 is built from 13 residues. In DNA, the CDR3 is TGCGCCAGCAGTGAGTCTGGCCCCTATGGCTACACCTTC. Translating it yields CASSESGPYGYTF.

The chain couples TRBV15 to TRBJ2-5; maybe TRBD2 (5 bases). The V end lost 7 bases, the J end lost 5 bases, and 14 bases lay between the germline ends. Germline V gene data show CDR1 as LNHNV and CDR2 as YYDKDF (reference sequence). The CDR3 contains 13 residues. CDR3 in amino acids: CATNNLAAETQYF. The CDR3 bases are TGTGCCACCAATAACCTAGCAGCCGAGACCCAGTACTTC.

V gene TRBV10-1 combines with J gene TRBJ2-3; tentatively, D is TRBD1 (6 bases). The CDR3 runs to 15 residues. Germline V CDR1 and CDR2: WNHNN, SYGVQD (reference sequence). V dropped 0 bases and J dropped 7 bases, with 14 bases sitting between them. Written as DNA, the CDR3 is TGCGCCAGCAGTGAGTCGAAAACAGGGTGGAATACGCAGTATTTT. Its protein product is CASSESKTGWNTQYF.

A few counts support this clone. The V gene is TRBV18, the J gene TRBJ2-1; TRBD2 matches 7 bases. CDR1 and CDR2 from the germline V gene are KGHSH and LQKENI. Unmatched junction bases numbered 8, after V lost 3 bases and J lost 0 bases. This CDR3 is 17 amino acids long. CDR3 DNA sequence: TGTGCCAGCTCACCTCTCCCCGGGGGGAGCTCCTACAATGAGCAGTTCTTC. This encodes CASSPLPGGSSYNEQFF.

The gene calls are TRBV5-1 and TRBJ2-7, with TRBD2 as a possible D gene (7 bases). The CDR3 sequence is 15 residues long. Trimming removed 3 bases at V and 1 base at J, with 14 bases between. Per germline, CDR1 SGHRS and CDR2 YFSETQ. The CDR3, as DNA: TGCGCCAGCAGCTGGGGGGGCTCCCATTCCTACGAGCAGTACTTC. Encoded protein: CASSWGGSHSYEQYF.

The V call is TRBV5-1, the J call TRBJ2-3; maybe TRBD2 (6 bases). Germline V gene lookup returns CDR1 SGHRS and CDR2 YFSETQ. This CDR3 is built from 15 residues. Trimming took off 0 bases at V and 1 base at J, with 9 bases between the two ends. The CDR3: CASSLVSGRTDTQYF. In DNA, the CDR3 is TGCGCCAGCAGCTTGGTTAGCGGACGCACAGATACGCAGTATTTT.

The genes are TRBV5-1 and TRBJ2-7; tentative D call: TRBD2 (5 bases). The V end lost 0 bases, the J end lost 5 bases, and 21 bases lay between the germline ends. Germline CDR1 reads SGHRS; CDR2 reads YFSETQ. This CDR3 has 17 amino acids. CDR3 nucleotides: TGCGCCAGCAGCTTGGGGGGTTCTGTTGGCGGGCTGGACGAGCAGTACTTC. Protein sequence: CASSLGGSVGGLDEQYF.

The table lists this clone with a few counts. The chain recombines TRBV5-4 with TRBJ1-1; D ambiguous. The CDR3 covers 13 residues. CDR1 SGHNT and CDR2 YYREEE come from the germline V gene (reference sequence). V was pared by 5 bases and J by 4 bases, with 12 bases between. The CDR3 is CASSLPGATEAFF. The CDR3 DNA is TGTGCCAGCAGTCTCCCGGGAGCCACTGAAGCTTTCTTT.

There are a few counts of this clone. The CDR3 region has the DNA TGTGCCACCAGCAGGGAGGTAGCGGAGGGCTACGAGCAGTACTTC. Protein product: CATSREVAEGYEQYF. The chain uses TRBV15 and TRBJ2-7; D is possibly TRBD2 (6 bases). CDR3 length equals 15 residues. V lost 3 bases, J lost 3 bases, and 15 bases lay in between. CDR1 is LNHNV, CDR2 YYDKDF, per germline (reference sequence).